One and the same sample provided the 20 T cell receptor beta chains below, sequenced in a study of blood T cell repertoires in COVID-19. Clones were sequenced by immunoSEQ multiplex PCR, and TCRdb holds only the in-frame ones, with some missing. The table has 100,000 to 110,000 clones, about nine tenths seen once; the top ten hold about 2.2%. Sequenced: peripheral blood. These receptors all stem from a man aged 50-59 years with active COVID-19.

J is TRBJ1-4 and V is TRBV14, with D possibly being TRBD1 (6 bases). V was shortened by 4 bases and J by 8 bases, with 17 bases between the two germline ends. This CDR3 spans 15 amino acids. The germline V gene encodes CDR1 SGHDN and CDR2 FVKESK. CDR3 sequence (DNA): TGTGCCAGCAGCCGGACGGATTTTAGGGGGGAAAAACTGTTTTTT. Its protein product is CASSRTDFRGEKLFF.

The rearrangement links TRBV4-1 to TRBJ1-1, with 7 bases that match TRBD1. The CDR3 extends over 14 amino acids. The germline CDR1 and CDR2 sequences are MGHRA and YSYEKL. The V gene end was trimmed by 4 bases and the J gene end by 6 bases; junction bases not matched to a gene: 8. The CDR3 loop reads CASSLLQGEAEAFF. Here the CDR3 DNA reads TGCGCCAGCAGCCTCCTGCAGGGGGAGGCTGAAGCTTTCTTT.

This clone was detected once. The CDR3 protein is CASSPLDTGDRGYTF. As DNA, the CDR3 is TGTGCCAGCAGTCCCCTTGATACAGGAGACCGCGGCTACACCTTC. The V gene is TRBV27, the J gene TRBJ1-2; a possible D gene is TRBD1 (5 bases). Germline V gene lookup returns CDR1 MNHEY and CDR2 SMNVEV (reference sequence). The CDR3 covers 15 residues. Trimming removed 5 bases at V and 8 bases at J, with 21 bases between.

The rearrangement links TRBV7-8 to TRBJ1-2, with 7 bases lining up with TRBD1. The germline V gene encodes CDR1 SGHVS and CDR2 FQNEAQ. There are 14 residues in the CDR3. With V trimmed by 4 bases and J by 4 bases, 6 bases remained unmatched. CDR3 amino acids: CASSSTGRGYGYTF. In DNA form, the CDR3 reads TGTGCCAGCAGCTCGACAGGGAGAGGCTATGGCTACACCTTC.

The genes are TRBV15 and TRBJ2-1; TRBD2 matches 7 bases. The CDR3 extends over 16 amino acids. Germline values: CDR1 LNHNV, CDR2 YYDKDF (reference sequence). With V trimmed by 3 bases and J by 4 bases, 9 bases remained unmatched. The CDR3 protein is CATSSRPSGKYNEQFF. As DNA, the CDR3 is TGTGCCACCAGCAGCCGCCCTAGCGGCAAATACAATGAGCAGTTCTTC.

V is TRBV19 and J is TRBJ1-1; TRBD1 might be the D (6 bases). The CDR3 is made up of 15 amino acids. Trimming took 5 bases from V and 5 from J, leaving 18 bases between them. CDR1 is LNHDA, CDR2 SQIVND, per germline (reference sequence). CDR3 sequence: CASSFAPGVTTEAFF. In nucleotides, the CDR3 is TGTGCCAGTAGTTTCGCCCCAGGGGTTACTACTGAAGCTTTCTTT.

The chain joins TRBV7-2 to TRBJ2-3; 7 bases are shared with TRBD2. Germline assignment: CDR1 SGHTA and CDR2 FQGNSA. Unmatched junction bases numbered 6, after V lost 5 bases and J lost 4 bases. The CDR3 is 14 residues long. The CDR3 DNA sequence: TGTGCCAGCAGCCACTCTAGCGGAGCAGATACGCAGTATTTT. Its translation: CASSHSSGADTQYF. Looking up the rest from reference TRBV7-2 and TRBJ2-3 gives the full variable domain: GAGVSQSPSNKVTEKGKDVELRCDPISGHTALYWYRQSLGQGLEFLIYFQGNSAPDKSGLPSDRFSAERTGGSVSTLTIQRTQQEDSAVYLCASSHSSGADTQYFGPGTRLTVL.

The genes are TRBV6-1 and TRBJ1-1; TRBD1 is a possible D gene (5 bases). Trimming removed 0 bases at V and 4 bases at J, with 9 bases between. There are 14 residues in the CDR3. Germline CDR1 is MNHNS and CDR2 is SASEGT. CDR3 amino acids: CASSEAPGSTEAFF. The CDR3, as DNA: TGTGCCAGCAGTGAAGCGCCAGGGTCCACTGAAGCTTTCTTT.

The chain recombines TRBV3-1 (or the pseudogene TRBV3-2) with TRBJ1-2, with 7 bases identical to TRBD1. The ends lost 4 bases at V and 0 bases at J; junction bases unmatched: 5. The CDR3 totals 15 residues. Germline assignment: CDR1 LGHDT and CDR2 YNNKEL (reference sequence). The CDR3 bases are TGTGCCAGCAGCCGCGGACAGGCAGCTAACTATGGCTACACCTTC. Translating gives CASSRGQAANYGYTF.

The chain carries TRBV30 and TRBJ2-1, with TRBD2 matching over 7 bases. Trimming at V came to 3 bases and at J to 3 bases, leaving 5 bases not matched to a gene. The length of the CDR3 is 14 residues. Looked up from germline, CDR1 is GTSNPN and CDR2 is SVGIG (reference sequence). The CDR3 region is CAWSASGLYNEQFF. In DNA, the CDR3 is TGTGCCTGGAGCGCTAGCGGACTCTACAATGAGCAGTTCTTC. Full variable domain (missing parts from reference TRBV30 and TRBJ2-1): SQTIHQWPATLVQPVGSPLSLECTVEGTSNPNLYWYRQAAGRGLQLLFYSVGIGQISSEVPQNLSASRPQDRQFILSSKKLLLSDSGFYLCAWSASGLYNEQFFGPGTRLTVL.

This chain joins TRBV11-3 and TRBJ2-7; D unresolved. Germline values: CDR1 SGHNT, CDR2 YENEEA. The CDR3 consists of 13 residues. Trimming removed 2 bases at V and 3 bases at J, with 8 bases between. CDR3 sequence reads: CASSLRNYYEQYV. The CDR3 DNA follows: TGTGCCAGCAGCTTACGGAACTACTACGAGCAGTACGTC.

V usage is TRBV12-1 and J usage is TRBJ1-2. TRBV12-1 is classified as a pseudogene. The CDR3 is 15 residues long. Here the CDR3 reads CASSFGQGGPYGYTF. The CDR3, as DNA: TGTGCCAGCAGCTTTGGGCAGGGAGGTCCCTATGGCTACACCTTC.

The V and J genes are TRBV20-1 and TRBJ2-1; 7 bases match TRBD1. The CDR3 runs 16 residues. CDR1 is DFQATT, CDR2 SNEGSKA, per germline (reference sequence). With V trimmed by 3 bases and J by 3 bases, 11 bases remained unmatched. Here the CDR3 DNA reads TGCAGTGCTAGTGGGCCTGGGACAGCGATCTACAATGAGCAGTTCTTC. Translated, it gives CSASGPGTAIYNEQFF.

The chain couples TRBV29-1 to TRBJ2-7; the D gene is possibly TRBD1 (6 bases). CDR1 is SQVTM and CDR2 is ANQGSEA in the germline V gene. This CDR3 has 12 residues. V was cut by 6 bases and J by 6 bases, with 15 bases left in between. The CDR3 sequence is CSVGAGAGEQYF. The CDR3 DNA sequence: TGCAGCGTGGGGGCAGGGGCGGGCGAGCAGTACTTC.

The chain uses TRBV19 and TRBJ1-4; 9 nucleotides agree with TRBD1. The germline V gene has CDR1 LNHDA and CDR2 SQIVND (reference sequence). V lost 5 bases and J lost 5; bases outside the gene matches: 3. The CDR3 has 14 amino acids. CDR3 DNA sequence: TGTGCCAGTAGTTCCGGGACAGGGAATGAAAAACTGTTTTTT. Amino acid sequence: CASSSGTGNEKLFF.

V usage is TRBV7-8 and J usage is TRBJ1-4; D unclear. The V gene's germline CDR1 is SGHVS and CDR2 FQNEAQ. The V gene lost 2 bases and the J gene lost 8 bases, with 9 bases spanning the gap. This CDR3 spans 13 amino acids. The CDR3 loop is CASSLTEGEKLFF. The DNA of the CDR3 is TGTGCCAGCAGCTTAACGGAGGGAGAAAAACTGTTTTTT.

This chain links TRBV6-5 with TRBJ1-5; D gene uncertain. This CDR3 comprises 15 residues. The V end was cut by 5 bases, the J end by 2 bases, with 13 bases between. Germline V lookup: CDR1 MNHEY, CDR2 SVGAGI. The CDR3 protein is CASSIGSYGNQPQHF. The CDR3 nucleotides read TGTGCCAGCAGTATAGGGAGCTACGGCAATCAGCCCCAGCATTTT.

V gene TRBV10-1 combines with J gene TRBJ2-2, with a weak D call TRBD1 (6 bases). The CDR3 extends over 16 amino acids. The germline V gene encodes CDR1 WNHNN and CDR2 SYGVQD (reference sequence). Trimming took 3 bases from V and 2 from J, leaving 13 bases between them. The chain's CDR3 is CASSDPRGYNTGELFF. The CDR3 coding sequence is TGCGCCAGCAGTGATCCCAGGGGATACAACACCGGGGAGCTGTTTTTT.

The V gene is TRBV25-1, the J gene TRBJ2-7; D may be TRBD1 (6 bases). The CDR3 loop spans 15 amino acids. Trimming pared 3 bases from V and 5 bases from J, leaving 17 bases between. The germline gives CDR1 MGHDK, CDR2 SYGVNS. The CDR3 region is CASSDPPETGHEQYF. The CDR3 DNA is TGTGCCAGCAGTGACCCTCCCGAGACAGGCCACGAGCAGTACTTC.

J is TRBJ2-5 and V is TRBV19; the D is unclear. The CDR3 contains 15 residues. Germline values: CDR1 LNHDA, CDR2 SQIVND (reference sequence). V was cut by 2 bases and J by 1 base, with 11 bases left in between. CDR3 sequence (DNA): TGTGCCAGTAGTATATCGGAGCAAGTCCAAGAGACCCAGTACTTC. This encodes CASSISEQVQETQYF.